This TCR beta chain was sequenced during a study of metastatic and nonmetastatic thyroid tumors. As for the study in general: It was across blood and tumor or nodule tissue from malignant and benign thyroid patients that repertoires were compared.

In the study's own analysis: CDR3 differences across clinicopathological groups were used to build a distant-metastasis classifier for papillary thyroid cancer. TCRdb reanalyzed the PCR reads with MiXCR. It is TCRdb's table, rather than the study itself, that gives the V and J calls and clone size. The table shows just over 15,000 clones, with roughly 3.5% occurring only once. Germline V gene lookup returns CDR1 MNHNS and CDR2 SASEGT. This CDR3 contains 16 residues. The entire patient cohort was treatment-naive prior to thyroid surgery. This clone has more than one count but fewer than ten. Its antigen remains unknown. One junction end does not reproduce the germline sequence, and a read error may be involved. Study-wide results and limits: Malignant tumors reportedly showed significantly higher TCR beta diversity than benign nodules in both blood and tumor.

The genes are TRBV6-1 and TRBJ1-5; 8 positions match TRBD1. The material sequenced was tumor tissue. The source is a female donor with papillary thyroid cancer or a benign thyroid nodule (not recorded which). Some clones in this sample may be carry-over from other donors' samples. In DNA, the CDR3 is TGTGCCGGCAGTGAAGATTCAGGGGGCCTCTTGCAGCCCCAGCATTTT. Translated, it gives CAGSEDSGGLLQPQHF.